This TCR beta chain came from a study of PD-L1 blockade in urothelial cancer (dated by TCRdb to 2016 to 2017). Study-wide context: Every patient began therapy in 2014 and was given atezolizumab 1,200 mg intravenously every 3 weeks. Durable clinical benefit was achieved by nine patients but not by the remaining 20. A median of 141,255 T cells and 83,000 or so unique TCRs was obtained from blood samples, and a median clonality of about 0.08 was observed. About 85% of the roughly 29 patients were identified as males with urothelial cancer of bladder origin, and a prior smoking history was reported by 18 of 29 patients. Pretreatment tumor samples and matched peripheral blood, collected serially before and after atezolizumab treatment, underwent TCR sequencing. Somatic, immune and clinical correlates of response to PD-L1 blockade with atezolizumab in urothelial cancer were the focus of an exploratory multi-omic analysis. Blood samples were analyzed at two time points: 3 weeks after treatment start (second dose) and 6 weeks after treatment start. Durable clinical benefit was defined as progression-free survival longer than 6 months, and TCR features were also tested against progression-free and overall survival. In the same patients, whole exome sequencing and RNA sequencing of pretreatment tumors were performed in addition to TCR sequencing. Under 30 patients had pretreatment blood TCR-seq, 24 had at least one posttreatment blood collection, and 24 had tumor TCR-seq. Patients had an ECOG performance status of 0 or 1 and had received between 0 and 3 prior chemotherapy regimens.

Regarding this clone: Its cognate antigen has yet to be identified. Per-base qualities were not stored, and no clone one base away is much larger.

The sample's time point label is to be understood as: pretreatment peripheral blood. A cohort of more than 25 patients with locally advanced or metastatic urothelial carcinoma, treated at Memorial Sloan Kettering on a trial protocol, was included. Peripheral blood mononuclear cells were collected pretreatment and during treatment, with between 1 and 8 total time points obtained per patient. The Qiagen DNeasy Blood extraction kit was used to purify genomic DNA from total PBMCs and tumor samples. PBMCs were collected pretreatment and during treatment, and were isolated and stored as previously described. Synthetic TCR analog templates were spiked into each PCR so that absolute template abundance could be estimated from read counts. Using the immunoSEQ assay, TCRbeta CDR3 regions were amplified from genomic DNA with bias-controlled V and J gene primers. Sequencing of rearranged TCRbeta segments was done at approximately 20X coverage. The authors' analysis ran thus. Sequencing errors were corrected by clustering, and CDR3s were annotated against IMGT so that V, D and J genes could be assigned. Only productive TCRbeta rearrangements were used in downstream analyses, excluding out-of-frame or stop-codon sequences. Clonality was calculated as one minus the Shannon entropy normalized by the log of the number of unique productive sequences. Clones differing between time points or between blood and tumor were identified using Fisher's exact test with Benjamini-Hochberg correction, with an adjusted p below 0.01 applied as the threshold. TCRdb carries this immuneACCESS record with in-frame sequences only. Its versions omit some clonotypes, under half of them owing to an unresolved V gene in the studies checked, with the rest unexplained. The DNA gave D and trimming, while V, J and clone size come from that table. In this sample the table shows tens of thousands of clones, approximately 90% of which occur a single time. The biggest ten clones account for over 12% of the sample.

The CDR3 goes from the cysteine to the phenylalanine over 16 residues. CDR3 DNA only is kept here, 48 bases in frame from base 1. The germline V gene (reference sequence) yields SGHNT for CDR1 and YYREEE for CDR2. Germline trimming: 4 bases from V, 7 bases from J; junction bases outside gene matches: 9. Study-wide conclusions, independent of this receptor: Small sample size (n of about 30) and many exploratory analyses mean the results are intended to be hypothesis-generating. Improved progression-free and overall survival was associated with having pretreatment peripheral blood TCR clonality below the median. Patients with durable benefit showed greater expansion of tumor-associated TCR clones in peripheral blood 3 weeks after starting treatment (n ≈ 23, p = 0.022).

Sample: PBMCs, taken around atezolizumab (anti-PD-L1) treatment. The V gene is TRBV5-4 and the J gene is TRBJ2-1; 12 bases in between match TRBD2. The sequence came from a woman aged 60-70 years with urothelial cancer. CDR3 protein: CASSKGTSGPGNEQFF. The DNA sequence is as follows: TGTGCCAGCAGCAAGGGGACTAGCGGGCCGGGTAATGAGCAGTTCTTC.